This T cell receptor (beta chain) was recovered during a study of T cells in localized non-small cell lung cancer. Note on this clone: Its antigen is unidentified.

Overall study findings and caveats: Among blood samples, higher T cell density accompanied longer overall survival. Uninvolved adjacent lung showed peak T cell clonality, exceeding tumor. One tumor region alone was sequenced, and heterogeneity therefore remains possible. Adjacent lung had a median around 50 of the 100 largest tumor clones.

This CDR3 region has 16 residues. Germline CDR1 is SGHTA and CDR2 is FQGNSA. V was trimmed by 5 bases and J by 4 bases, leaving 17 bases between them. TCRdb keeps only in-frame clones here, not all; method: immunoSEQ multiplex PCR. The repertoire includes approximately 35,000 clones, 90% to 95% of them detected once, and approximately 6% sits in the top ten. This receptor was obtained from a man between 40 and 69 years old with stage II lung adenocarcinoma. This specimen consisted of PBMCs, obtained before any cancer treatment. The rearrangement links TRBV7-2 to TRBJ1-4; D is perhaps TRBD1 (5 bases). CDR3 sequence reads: CASSHNPGMVNEKLFF. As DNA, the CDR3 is TGTGCCAGCAGCCATAACCCAGGGATGGTTAATGAAAAACTGTTTTTT.